The 5 T cell receptor beta chains given below trace back to one sample, sequenced in a study of blood T cell repertoires in COVID-19. Here immunoSEQ multiplex PCR was the method, and the copy in TCRdb shows in-frame clones only, minus some. The profile covers under 300,000 clones, with 85% to 90% appearing a single time and roughly 5.8% taken by the ten largest. The sample was peripheral blood. These TCRs come from a man aged 55 to 70 with acute or convalescent COVID-19.

The V gene is TRBV11-3, the J gene TRBJ2-1; a possible D gene is TRBD2 (5 bases). The CDR3 has 15 residues. V was shortened by 5 bases and J by 6 bases, with 17 bases between the two germline ends. The germline V gene encodes CDR1 SGHNT and CDR2 YENEEA. CDR3 residues: CASSRDPSRGNEQFF. The CDR3 DNA reads as TGTGCCAGCAGCCGAGACCCTAGCCGGGGCAATGAGCAGTTCTTC. The entire variable domain, with the rest obtained from reference TRBV11-3 and TRBJ2-1, is as follows: EAGVVQSPRYKIIEKKQPVAFWCNPISGHNTLYWYLQNLGQGPELLIRYENEEAVDDSQLPKDRFSAERLKGVDSTLKIQPAELGDSAVYLCASSRDPSRGNEQFFGPGTRLTVL.

The genes are TRBV7-9 and TRBJ2-7; TRBD2 matches at 9 bases. The ends lost 3 bases at V and 3 bases at J; junction bases unmatched: 3. There are 14 residues in the CDR3. CDR1 and CDR2 (germline): SEHNR, FQNEAQ (reference sequence). As DNA, the CDR3 is TGTGCCAGCAGCTTGCTAGCGGGGAGCTACGAGCAGTACTTC. Protein: CASSLLAGSYEQYF.

The chain uses TRBV19 and TRBJ2-2, with 9 bases identical to TRBD1. The CDR3 spans 14 residues. The V gene's germline CDR1 is LNHDA and CDR2 SQIVND (reference sequence). The junction had 10 bases not matched to a gene; V was cut back by 11 bases and J by 6 bases. This CDR3 reads CASKGQGAAGELFF. CDR3 nucleotides: TGTGCCTCCAAGGGACAGGGTGCTGCCGGGGAGCTGTTTTTT.

The rearrangement links TRBV7-3 to TRBJ2-2, with 8 bases that match TRBD1. CDR1 SGHTA and CDR2 FQGTGA come from the germline V gene. This CDR3 contains 15 residues. The V segment lost 1 base and the J segment 6 bases; nucleotides outside the gene matches: 4. This CDR3 reads CASSLIGQGSGELFF. The DNA of the CDR3 is TGTGCCAGCAGCTTAATCGGACAGGGTTCCGGGGAGCTGTTTTTT.

This sequence joins TRBV5-4 and TRBJ2-5; 8 nucleotides align to TRBD1. Per germline, CDR1 SGHNT and CDR2 YYREEE (reference sequence). This CDR3 is 14 amino acids long. Germline trimming cut 3 bases from V and 5 bases from J; bases unmatched to any gene: 6. The CDR3 loop reads CASSSPGGSETQYF. In DNA form, the CDR3 reads TGTGCCAGCAGCTCCCCAGGGGGCAGTGAGACCCAGTACTTC. Full variable domain (remainder filled in from reference TRBV5-4 and TRBJ2-5): ETGVTQSPTHLIKTRGQQVTLRCSSQSGHNTVSWYQQALGQGPQFIFQYYREEENGRGNFPPRFSGLQFPNYSSELNVNALELDDSALYLCASSSPGGSETQYFGPGTRLLVL.